Listed below are T cell receptor beta chains from one sample, sequenced in a study of T-cell memory formation after mild COVID-19. TCRdb itself ran the 5' RACE reads through MiXCR, one entry per CDR3 protein. This sample carries around 450,000 distinct CDR3 sequences, over 15% of them seen once, and the ten largest clones take 7.5% to 9.5%. Sequencing was carried out using PBMCs or a T cell subset sorted from them (not recorded which). The source is an adult woman who had mild COVID-19 (a few samples of this study predate the infection). Cell type and time point are not known. Each CDR3 is given with its conserved first and last residue. Each record gives: clone size, D gene, V gene, J gene, CDR3 DNA, CDR3 protein. A D gene is named only where the DNA matches it firmly. Rows give clone size only sometimes, using once, few, many, or a class for an expanded clone.

>few|TRBD2|TRBV6-2/TRBV6-3|TRBJ2-1
TGTGCCAGCAGTGGCGGCGGGGGGGCCTTCAATGAGCAGTTCTTC
CASSGGGGAFNEQFF
>.|TRBD1|TRBV7-2|TRBJ1-2
TGTGCCAGCAGCTTAGGATTCAGGGGGCTGCAGTATGGCTACACCTTC
CASSLGFRGLQYGYTF
>few|TRBD2|TRBV4-3|TRBJ2-3
TGCGCCAGCAGCCAACGCGGGAGTGAGGGAGATACGCAGTATTTT
CASSQRGSEGDTQYF
>few|.|TRBV5-1|TRBJ2-2
TGCGCCAGCAGCTGGGGGGACAGACACACCGGGGAGCTGTTTTTT
CASSWGDRHTGELFF
>few|TRBD2|TRBV29-1|TRBJ2-5
TGCAGCGTTGAAGATGGTACACTAGCGGGGGGGCTGGAGACCCAGTACTTC
CSVEDGTLAGGLETQYF
>.|.|TRBV21-1|TRBJ2-6
TGTGCCAGCAGCATCCTCAAGACAGGGGAGTTCTCTGGGGCCAACGTCCTGACTTTC
CASSILKTGEFSGANVLTF
>.|.|TRBV29-1|TRBJ1-1
TGCAGCGTTGAAGTAGGGAAAGCTTTCTTT
CSVEVGKAFF
>.|TRBD1|TRBV7-8|TRBJ2-7
TGTGCCAGCAGCCCGGGACAGGTCTACGAGCAGTACTTC
CASSPGQVYEQYF
>.|TRBD1|TRBV5-1|TRBJ1-6
TGCGCCAGCAGCTTCTCCGGGACAGGTGAGGGATCACTCCACTTT
CASSFSGTGEGSLHF
>.|TRBD2|TRBV2|TRBJ2-3
TGTGCCAGCAGTGACTCACTAGCGGGAAGCACAGATACGCAGTATTTT
CASSDSLAGSTDTQYF
>.|.|TRBV7-9|TRBJ1-2
TGTGCCAGCACCAGGTTAGGGGCTAACTATGGCTACACCTTC
CASTRLGANYGYTF
>few|TRBD1|TRBV9|TRBJ2-7
TGTGCCAGCAGCGTGTCCGGGACAGGGAATGTTTACGAGCAGTACTTC
CASSVSGTGNVYEQYF
>many|.|TRBV6-1|TRBJ1-2
TGTGCCAGCAGTGAAGCGGGTAACTATGGCTACACCTTC
CASSEAGNYGYTF
>.|.|TRBV20-1|TRBJ1-3
TGCAGTGCTAGGCCAGGGTCCCGCTACTCTGGAAACACCATATATTTT
CSARPGSRYSGNTIYF
>.|.|TRBV11-1|TRBJ2-3
TGTGCCAGCAGCCATGGACAGCGAGATACAGATACGCAGTATTTT
CASSHGQRDTDTQYF
>.|.|TRBV5-8|TRBJ2-1
TGTGCCAGCAGCTTGGCCCTAGTGATCAATGAGCAGTTCTTC
CASSLALVINEQFF
>.|TRBD1|TRBV27|TRBJ2-3
TGTGCCAGCAGTTCACACACGGGACAGGGATTCAGTAGCACAGATACGCAGTATTTT
CASSSHTGQGFSSTDTQYF
>.|TRBD1|TRBV19|TRBJ1-1
TGTGCCAGTAGTATCGACAGGGCTGAAGCTTTCTTT
CASSIDRAEAFF
>.|TRBD2|TRBV15|TRBJ2-5
TGTGCCACCAGCAGAGCGACTAGCGGGAGTGAGACCCAGTACTTC
CATSRATSGSETQYF
>.|TRBD2|TRBV4-3|TRBJ2-4
TGCGCCAGCAGCCGACTAGCGGGAGAGGACATTCAGTACTTC
CASSRLAGEDIQYF
>.|.|TRBV6-6|TRBJ1-1
TGTGCCAGCAGTTACGGGGGCGAAGTGGCTTTCTTT
CASSYGGEVAFF
>many|.|TRBV6-5|TRBJ2-5
TGTGCCAGCAGTTATTACGTGGGGTCAGAGACCCAGTACTTC
CASSYYVGSETQYF
>.|.|TRBV11-3|TRBJ1-1
TGTGCCAGCAGCCCAAGACAGAACCCAGGGGAGACTGAAGCTTTCTTT
CASSPRQNPGETEAFF
>.|.|TRBV7-9|TRBJ2-7
TGTGCCAGCAGCCACCGACAGGATCCCTACGAGCAGTACTTC
CASSHRQDPYEQYF
>few|.|TRBV6-5|TRBJ1-4
TGTGCCAGCAGCCCAGGGTTTGGTGAAAAACTGTTTTTT
CASSPGFGEKLFF
>few|.|TRBV7-9|TRBJ2-7
TGTGCCAGCAGCTTCCCGCCCTTGCACGAGCAGTACTTC
CASSFPPLHEQYF
>many|TRBD2|TRBV24-1|TRBJ2-2
TGTGCCACCAGTGACCCGGGACTAGCGGGGTACACCGGGGAGCTGTTTTTT
CATSDPGLAGYTGELFF
>.|.|TRBV24-1|TRBJ2-2
TGTGCCACCAGACACACCGGGGAGCTGTTTTTT
CATRHTGELFF
>.|TRBD1|TRBV29-1|TRBJ2-5
TGCAGCGTCGGGACAGGGGCCTTGGGGACCCAGTACTTC
CSVGTGALGTQYF
>few|.|TRBV6-2/TRBV6-3|TRBJ2-1
TGTGCCAGCAGTTACTCGGGCGGGACTTACAATGAGCAGTTCTTC
CASSYSGGTYNEQFF
>.|.|TRBV5-1|TRBJ2-5
TGCGCCAGCAGCTCCGGGACACCGACTCAAGAGACCCAGTACTTC
CASSSGTPTQETQYF